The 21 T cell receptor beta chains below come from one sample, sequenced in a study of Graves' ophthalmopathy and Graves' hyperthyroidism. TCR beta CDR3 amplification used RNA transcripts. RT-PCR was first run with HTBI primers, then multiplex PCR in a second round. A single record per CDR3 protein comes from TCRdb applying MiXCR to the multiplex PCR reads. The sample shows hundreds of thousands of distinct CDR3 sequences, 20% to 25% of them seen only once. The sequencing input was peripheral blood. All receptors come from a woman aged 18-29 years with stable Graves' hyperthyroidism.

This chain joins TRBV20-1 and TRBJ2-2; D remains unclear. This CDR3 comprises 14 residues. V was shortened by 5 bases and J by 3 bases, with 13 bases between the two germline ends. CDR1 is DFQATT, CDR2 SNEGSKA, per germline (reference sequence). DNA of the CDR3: TGCAGTGCTCCGCGTGGGGTGGACACCGGGGAGCTGTTTTTT. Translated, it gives CSAPRGVDTGELFF.

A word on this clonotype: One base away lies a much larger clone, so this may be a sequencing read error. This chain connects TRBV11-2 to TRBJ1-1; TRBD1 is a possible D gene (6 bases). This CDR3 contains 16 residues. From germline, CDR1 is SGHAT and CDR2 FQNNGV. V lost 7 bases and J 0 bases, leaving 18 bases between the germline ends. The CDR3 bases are TGTGCCAGCACCTGCCGGCCGACAGGATTGAACACTGAAGCTTTCTTT. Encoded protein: CASTCRPTGLNTEAFF.

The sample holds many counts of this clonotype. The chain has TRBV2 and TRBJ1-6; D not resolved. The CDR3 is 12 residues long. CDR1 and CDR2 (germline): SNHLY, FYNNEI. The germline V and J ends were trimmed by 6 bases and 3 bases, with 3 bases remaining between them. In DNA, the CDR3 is TGTGCCAGCAGGATCTATAATTCACCCCTCCACTTT. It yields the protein CASRIYNSPLHF. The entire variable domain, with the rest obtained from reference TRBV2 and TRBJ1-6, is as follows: EPEVTQTPSHQVTQMGQEVILRCVPISNHLYFYWYRQILGQKVEFLVSFYNNEISEKSEIFDDQFSVERPDGSNFTLKIRSTKLEDSAMYFCASRIYNSPLHFGNGTRLTVT.

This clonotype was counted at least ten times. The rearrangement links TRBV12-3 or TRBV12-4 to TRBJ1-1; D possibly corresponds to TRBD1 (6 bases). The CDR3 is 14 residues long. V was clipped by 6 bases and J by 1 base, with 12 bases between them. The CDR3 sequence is CASSFGQTNTEAFF. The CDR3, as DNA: TGTGCCAGCAGCTTTGGACAGACGAACACTGAAGCTTTCTTT.

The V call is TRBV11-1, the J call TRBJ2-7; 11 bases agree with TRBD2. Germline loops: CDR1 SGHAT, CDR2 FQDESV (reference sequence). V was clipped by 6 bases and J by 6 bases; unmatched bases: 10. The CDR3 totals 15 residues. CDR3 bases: TGTGCCAGCAGAAGTATAGCGGGGGGGATTGGCGAGCAGTACTTC. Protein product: CASRSIAGGIGEQYF.

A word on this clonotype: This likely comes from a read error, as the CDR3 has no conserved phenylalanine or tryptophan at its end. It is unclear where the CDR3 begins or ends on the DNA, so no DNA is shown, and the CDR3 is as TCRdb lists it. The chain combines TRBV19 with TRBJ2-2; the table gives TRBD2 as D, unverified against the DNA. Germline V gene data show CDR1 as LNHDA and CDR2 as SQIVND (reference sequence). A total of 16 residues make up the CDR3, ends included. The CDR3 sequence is CASSGPGLALIRELLL.

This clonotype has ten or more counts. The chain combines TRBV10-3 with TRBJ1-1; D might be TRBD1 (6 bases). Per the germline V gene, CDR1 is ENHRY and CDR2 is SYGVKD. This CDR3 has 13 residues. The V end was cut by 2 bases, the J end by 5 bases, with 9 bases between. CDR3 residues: CAISESRGTEAFF. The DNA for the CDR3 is TGTGCCATCAGTGAGAGCAGGGGTACTGAAGCTTTCTTT.

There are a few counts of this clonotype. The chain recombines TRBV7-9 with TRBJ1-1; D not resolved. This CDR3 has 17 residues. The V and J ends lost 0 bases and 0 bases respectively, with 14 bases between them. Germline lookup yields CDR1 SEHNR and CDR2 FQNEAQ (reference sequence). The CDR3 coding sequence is TGTGCCAGCAGCTTAGCGGTGGCAGCCAACCTGAACACTGAAGCTTTCTTT. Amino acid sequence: CASSLAVAANLNTEAFF.

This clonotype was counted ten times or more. This CDR3 is CASSFRLAGGVVYEQYF. In nucleotides, the CDR3 is TGTGCCAGCAGTTTCCGGCTAGCGGGAGGGGTTGTCTACGAGCAGTACTTC. The genes are TRBV12-3 or TRBV12-4 and TRBJ2-7; 12 bases map to TRBD2. V was clipped by 3 bases and J by 3 bases; unmatched bases: 9. This CDR3 contains 17 residues.

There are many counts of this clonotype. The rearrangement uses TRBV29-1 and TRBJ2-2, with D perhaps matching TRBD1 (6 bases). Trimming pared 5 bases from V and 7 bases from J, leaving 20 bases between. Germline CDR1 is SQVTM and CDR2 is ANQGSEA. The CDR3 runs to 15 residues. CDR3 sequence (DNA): TGCAGCGTTAACCGGCGGACAGACTTCGGCGGGGAGCTGTTTTTT. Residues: CSVNRRTDFGGELFF.

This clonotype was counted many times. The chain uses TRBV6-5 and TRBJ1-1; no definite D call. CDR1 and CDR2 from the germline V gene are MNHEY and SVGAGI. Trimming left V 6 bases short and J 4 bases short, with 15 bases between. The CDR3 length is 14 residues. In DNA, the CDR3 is TGTGCCAGCAGACCCGTCAGTTGGGGCACTGAAGCTTTCTTT. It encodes CASRPVSWGTEAFF.

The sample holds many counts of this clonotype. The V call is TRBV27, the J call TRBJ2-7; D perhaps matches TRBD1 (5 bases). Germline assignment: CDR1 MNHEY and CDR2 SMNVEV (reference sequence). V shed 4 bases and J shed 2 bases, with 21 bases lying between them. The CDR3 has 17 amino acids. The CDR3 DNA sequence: TGTGCCAGCAGTTCGGACATCTGGTCTGGTGGAACCTACGAGCAGTACTTC. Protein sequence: CASSSDIWSGGTYEQYF.

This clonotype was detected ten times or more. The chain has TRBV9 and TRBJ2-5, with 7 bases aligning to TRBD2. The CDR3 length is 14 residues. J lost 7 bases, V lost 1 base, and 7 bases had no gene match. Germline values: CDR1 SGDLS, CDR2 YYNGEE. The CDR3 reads CASSVFEGRGTQYF. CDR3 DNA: TGTGCCAGCAGCGTATTCGAGGGGAGGGGGACCCAGTACTTC.

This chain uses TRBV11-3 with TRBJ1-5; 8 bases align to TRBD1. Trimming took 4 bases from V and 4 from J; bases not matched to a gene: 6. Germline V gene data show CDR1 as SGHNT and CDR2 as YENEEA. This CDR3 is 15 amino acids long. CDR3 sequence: CASSSSGQANQPQHF. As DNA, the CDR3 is TGTGCCAGCAGCTCCTCGGGACAGGCGAATCAGCCCCAGCATTTT.

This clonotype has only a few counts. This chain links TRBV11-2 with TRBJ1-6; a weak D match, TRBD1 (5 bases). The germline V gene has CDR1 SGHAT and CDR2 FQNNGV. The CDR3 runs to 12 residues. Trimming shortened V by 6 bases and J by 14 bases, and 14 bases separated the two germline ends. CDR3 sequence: CASSRQRPSLHF. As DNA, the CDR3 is TGTGCCAGCAGTCGACAGCGTCCGTCCCTCCACTTT.

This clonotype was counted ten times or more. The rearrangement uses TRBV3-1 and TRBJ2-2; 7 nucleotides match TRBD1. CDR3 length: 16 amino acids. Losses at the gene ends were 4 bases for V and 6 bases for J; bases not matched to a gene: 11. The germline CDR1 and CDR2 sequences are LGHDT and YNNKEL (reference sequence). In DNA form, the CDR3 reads TGTGCCAGCAGCCCCAGACAGGGAGCTAGGGCCGGGGAGCTGTTTTTT. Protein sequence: CASSPRQGARAGELFF.

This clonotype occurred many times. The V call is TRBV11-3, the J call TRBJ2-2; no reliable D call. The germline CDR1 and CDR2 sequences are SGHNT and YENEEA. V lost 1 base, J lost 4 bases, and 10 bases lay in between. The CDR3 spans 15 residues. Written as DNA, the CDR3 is TGTGCCAGCAGCTTAGTCGCAGGTCCCACCGGGGAGCTGTTTTTT. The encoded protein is CASSLVAGPTGELFF.

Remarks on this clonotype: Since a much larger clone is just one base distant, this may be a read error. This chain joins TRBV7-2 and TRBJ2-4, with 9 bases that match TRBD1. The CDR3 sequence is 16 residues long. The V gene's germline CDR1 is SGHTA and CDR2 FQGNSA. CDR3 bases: TGTGCCAGCAGCTTACGCGTAGGGGGACAGGGTAACATTAAGTACTTC. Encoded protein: CASSLRVGGQGNIKYF.

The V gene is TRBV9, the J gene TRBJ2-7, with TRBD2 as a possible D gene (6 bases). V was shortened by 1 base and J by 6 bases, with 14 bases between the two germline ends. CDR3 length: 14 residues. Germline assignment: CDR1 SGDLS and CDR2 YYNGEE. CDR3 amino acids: CASSVSGVSSEQYF. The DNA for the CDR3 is TGTGCCAGCAGCGTATCGGGAGTTTCGAGCGAGCAGTACTTC.

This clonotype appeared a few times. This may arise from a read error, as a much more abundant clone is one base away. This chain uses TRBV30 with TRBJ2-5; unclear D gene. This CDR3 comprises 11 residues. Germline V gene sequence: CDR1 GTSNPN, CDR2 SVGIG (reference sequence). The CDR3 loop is CAWSGRMAQHF. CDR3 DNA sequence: TGTGCCTGGAGTGGCAGGATGGCCCAGCACTTC. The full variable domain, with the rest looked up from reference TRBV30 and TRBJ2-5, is SQTIHQWPATLVQPVGSPLSLECTVEGTSNPNLYWYRQAAGRGLQLLFYSVGIGQISSEVPQNLSASRPQDRQFILSSKKLLLSDSGFYLCAWSGRMAQHFGPGTRLLVL.

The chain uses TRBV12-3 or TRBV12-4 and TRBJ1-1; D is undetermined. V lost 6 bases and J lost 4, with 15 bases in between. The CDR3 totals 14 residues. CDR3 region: CASRPTGDGTEAFF. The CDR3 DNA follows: TGTGCCAGCAGACCGACTGGAGATGGCACTGAAGCTTTCTTT.